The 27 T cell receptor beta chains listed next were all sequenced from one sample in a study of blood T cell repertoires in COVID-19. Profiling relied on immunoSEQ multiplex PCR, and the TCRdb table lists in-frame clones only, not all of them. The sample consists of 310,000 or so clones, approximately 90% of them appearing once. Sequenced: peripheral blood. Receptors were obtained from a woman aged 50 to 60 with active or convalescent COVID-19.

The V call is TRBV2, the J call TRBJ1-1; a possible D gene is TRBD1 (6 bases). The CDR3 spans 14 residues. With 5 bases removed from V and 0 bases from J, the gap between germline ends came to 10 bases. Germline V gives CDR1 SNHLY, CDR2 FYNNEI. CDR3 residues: CASSTRGMNTEAFF. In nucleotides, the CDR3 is TGTGCCAGCAGTACAAGGGGGATGAACACTGAAGCTTTCTTT.

CDR3 bases: TGTGCCAGCAGCCATGGGGGGGGACTCGGGTCCAATGAGCAGTTCTTC. Translating gives CASSHGGGLGSNEQFF. The J gene is TRBJ2-1, the V gene TRBV4-2; TRBD2 aligns across 7 bases. CDR1 and CDR2 (germline): LGHNA, YNFKEQ. CDR3 length: 16 residues. After removal of 3 bases from V and 6 bases from J, the junction contained 11 bases not matched to a gene.

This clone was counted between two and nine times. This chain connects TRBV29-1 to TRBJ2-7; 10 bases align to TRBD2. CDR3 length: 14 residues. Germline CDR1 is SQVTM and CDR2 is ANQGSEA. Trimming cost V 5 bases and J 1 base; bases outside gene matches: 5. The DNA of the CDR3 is TGCAGCGTTATCCTAGCGGGAGCATCCTACGAGCAGTACTTC. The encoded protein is CSVILAGASYEQYF.

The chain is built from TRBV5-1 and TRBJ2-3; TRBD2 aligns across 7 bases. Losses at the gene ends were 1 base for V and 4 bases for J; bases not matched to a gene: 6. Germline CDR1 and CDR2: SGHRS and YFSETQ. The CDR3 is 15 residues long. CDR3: CASSLPAGEADTQYF. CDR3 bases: TGCGCCAGCAGCTTGCCCGCGGGAGAGGCAGATACGCAGTATTTT.

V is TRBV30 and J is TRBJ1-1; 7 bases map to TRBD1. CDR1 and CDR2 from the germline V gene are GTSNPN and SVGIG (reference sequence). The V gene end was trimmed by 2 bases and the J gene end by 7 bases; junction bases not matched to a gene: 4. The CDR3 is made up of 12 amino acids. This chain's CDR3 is CAWSLQGSEAFF. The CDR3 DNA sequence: TGTGCCTGGAGTCTACAGGGGAGTGAAGCTTTCTTT.

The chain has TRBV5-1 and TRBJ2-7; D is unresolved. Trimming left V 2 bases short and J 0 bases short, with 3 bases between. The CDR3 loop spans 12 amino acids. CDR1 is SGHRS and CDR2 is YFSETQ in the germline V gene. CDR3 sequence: CASSFNSYEQYF. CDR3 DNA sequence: TGCGCCAGCAGCTTCAACTCCTACGAGCAGTACTTC.

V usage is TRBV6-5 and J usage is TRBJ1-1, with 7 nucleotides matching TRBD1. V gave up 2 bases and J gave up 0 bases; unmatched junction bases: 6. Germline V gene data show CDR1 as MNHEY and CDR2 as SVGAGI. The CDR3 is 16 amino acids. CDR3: CASSYRVQGLNTEAFF. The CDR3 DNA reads TGTGCCAGCAGTTACCGCGTACAGGGGCTGAACACTGAAGCTTTCTTT.

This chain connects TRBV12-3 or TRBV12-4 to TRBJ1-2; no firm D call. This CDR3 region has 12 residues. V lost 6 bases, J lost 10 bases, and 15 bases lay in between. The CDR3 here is CASRLKAGPYTF. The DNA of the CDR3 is TGTGCCAGCAGGCTAAAGGCAGGTCCCTACACCTTC.

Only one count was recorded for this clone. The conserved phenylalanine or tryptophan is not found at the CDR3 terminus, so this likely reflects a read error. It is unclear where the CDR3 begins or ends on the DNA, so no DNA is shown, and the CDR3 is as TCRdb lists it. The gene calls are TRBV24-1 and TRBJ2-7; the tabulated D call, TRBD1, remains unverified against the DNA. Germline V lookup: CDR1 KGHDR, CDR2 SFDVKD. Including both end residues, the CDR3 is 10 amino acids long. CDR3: CATSDCEQGD.

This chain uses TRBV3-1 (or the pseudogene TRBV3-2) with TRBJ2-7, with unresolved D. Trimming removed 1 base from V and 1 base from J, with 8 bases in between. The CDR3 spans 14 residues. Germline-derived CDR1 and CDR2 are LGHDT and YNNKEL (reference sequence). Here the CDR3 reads CASSQGTVSYEQYF. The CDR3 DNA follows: TGTGCCAGCAGCCAAGGCACGGTTTCCTACGAGCAGTACTTC.

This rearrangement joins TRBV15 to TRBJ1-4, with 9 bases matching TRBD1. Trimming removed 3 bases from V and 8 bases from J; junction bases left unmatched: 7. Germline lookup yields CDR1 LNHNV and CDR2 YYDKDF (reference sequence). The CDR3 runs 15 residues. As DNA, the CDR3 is TGTGCCACCAGCAGTCAGGGACAGGGAGGCGAAAAACTGTTTTTT. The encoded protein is CATSSQGQGGEKLFF.

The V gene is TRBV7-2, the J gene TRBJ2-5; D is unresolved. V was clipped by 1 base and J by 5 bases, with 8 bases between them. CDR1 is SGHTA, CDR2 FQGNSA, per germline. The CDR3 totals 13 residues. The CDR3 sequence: CASSLGSGETQYF. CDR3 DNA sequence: TGTGCCAGCAGCTTAGGGAGTGGGGAGACCCAGTACTTC.

The CDR3 DNA is TGTGCCACCAGTGATACCCCCGGGAGGGCCCTCTGGCAAGAGACCCAGTACTTC. Residues: CATSDTPGRALWQETQYF. This chain connects TRBV24-1 to TRBJ2-5, with TRBD2 matching 8 bases. Trimming took 3 bases from V and 2 from J; bases not matched to a gene: 13. CDR3 size: 18 residues. Germline-derived CDR1 and CDR2 are KGHDR and SFDVKD.

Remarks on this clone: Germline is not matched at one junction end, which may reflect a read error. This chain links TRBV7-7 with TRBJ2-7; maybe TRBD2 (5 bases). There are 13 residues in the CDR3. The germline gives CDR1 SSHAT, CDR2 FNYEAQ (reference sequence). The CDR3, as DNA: TGTGCTAGCAGCCCGCCGGGCGCGGGCGAGCAGTACTTC. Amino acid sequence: CASSPPGAGEQYF. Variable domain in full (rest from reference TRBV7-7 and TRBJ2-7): GAGVSQSPRYKVTKRGQDVTLRCDPISSHATLYWYQQALGQGPEFLTYFNYEAQPDKSGLPSDRFSAERPEGSISTLTIQRTEQRDSAMYRCASSPPGAGEQYFGPGTRLTVT.

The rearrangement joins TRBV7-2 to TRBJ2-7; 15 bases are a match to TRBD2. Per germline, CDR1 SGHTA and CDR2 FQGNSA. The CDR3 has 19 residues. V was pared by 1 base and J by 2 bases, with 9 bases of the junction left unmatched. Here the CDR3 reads CASSLVGTSGGPGTYEQYF. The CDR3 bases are TGTGCCAGCAGCTTAGTTGGGACTAGCGGGGGGCCGGGGACCTACGAGCAGTACTTC.

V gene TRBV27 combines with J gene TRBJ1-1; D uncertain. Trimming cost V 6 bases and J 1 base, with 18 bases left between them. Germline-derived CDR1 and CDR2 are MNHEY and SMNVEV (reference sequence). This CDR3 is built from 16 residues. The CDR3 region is CASRLWSGSGNTEAFF. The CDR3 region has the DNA TGTGCCAGCAGGCTGTGGTCCGGCAGCGGGAACACTGAAGCTTTCTTT.

CDR3: CASSQARQWTNTEAFF. The DNA of the CDR3 is TGTGCCAGCAGCCAAGCTCGACAGTGGACGAACACTGAAGCTTTCTTT. The chain joins TRBV3-1 (or the pseudogene TRBV3-2) to TRBJ1-1, with a possible D match to TRBD1 (5 bases). Trimming took 1 base from V and 1 from J, leaving 13 bases between them. This CDR3 has 16 amino acids. The germline V gene has CDR1 LGHDT and CDR2 YNNKEL (reference sequence).

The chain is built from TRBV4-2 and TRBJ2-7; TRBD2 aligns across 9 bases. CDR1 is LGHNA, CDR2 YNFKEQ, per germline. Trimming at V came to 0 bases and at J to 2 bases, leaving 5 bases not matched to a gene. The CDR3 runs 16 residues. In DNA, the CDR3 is TGTGCCAGCAGCCAAGACGGGCTAGCGGGGCCCTACGAGCAGTACTTC. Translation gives CASSQDGLAGPYEQYF.

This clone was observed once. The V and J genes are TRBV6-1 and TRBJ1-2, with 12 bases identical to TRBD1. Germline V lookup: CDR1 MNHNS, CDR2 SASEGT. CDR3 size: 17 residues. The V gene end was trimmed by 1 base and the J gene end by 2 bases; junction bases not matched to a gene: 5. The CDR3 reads CASSEVRGQGANYGYTF. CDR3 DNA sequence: TGTGCCAGCAGTGAAGTAAGGGGACAGGGGGCGAACTATGGCTACACCTTC.

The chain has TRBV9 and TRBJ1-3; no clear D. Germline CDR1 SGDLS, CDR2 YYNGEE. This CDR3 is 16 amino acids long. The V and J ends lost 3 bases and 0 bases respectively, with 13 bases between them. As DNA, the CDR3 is TGTGCCAGCAGCGCCCCGCCGGGAGTCTCTGGAAACACCATATATTTT. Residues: CASSAPPGVSGNTIYF.

The CDR3 loop reads CASSKDYTDTQYF. CDR3 DNA sequence: TGTGCCAGCAGCAAGGACTACACAGATACGCAGTATTTT. The chain combines TRBV2 with TRBJ2-3, with D possibly being TRBD2 (6 bases). V lost 6 bases and J 2 bases, leaving 9 bases between the germline ends. This CDR3 region has 13 residues. CDR1 and CDR2 (germline): SNHLY, FYNNEI.

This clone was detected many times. The CDR3 reads CASSHLAGAREEQYF. The CDR3 DNA is TGTGCCAGCAGCCACCTAGCGGGGGCGAGGGAAGAGCAGTACTTC. The chain uses TRBV7-9 and TRBJ2-7, with 10 bases lining up with TRBD2. In germline, CDR1 is SEHNR, CDR2 FQNEAQ (reference sequence). This CDR3 spans 15 amino acids. J was trimmed by 7 bases and V by 5 bases; bases with no gene match: 11.

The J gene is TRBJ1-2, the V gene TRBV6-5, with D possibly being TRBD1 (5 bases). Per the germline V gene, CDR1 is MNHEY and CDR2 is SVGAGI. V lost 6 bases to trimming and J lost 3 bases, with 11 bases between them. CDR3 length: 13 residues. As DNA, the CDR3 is TGTGCCAGCAGCCGGGGGTTAGACTATGGCTACACCTTC. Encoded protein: CASSRGLDYGYTF.

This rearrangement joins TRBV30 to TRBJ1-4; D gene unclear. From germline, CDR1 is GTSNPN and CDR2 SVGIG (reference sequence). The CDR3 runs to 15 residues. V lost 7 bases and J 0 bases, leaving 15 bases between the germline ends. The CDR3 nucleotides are TGTGCCTCCGGGCGGGTGCAGGCAACTAATGAAAAACTGTTTTTT. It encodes CASGRVQATNEKLFF.

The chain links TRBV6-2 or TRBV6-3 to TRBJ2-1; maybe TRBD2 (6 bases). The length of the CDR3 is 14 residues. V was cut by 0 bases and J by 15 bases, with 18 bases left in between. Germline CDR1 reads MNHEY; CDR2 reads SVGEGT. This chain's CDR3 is CASSYSLERAQPFF. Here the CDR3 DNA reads TGTGCCAGCAGTTACTCGTTAGAGCGGGCCCAGCCGTTCTTC.

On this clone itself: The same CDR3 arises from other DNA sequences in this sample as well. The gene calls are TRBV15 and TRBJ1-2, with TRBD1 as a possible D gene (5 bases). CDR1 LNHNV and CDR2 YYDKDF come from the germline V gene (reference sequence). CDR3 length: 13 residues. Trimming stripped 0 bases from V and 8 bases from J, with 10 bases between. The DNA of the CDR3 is TGTGCCACCAGCAGAGATCTGGAGGGGGGCTACACCTTC. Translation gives CATSRDLEGGYTF.

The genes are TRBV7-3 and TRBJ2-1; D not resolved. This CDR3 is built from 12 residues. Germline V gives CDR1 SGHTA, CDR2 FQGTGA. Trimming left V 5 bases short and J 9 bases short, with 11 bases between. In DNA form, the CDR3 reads TGTGCCAGCAGCCAAGATTTCGGTGAGCAGTTCTTC. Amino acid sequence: CASSQDFGEQFF.